The 15 T cell receptor beta chains in this list originate from one sample, sequenced in a study of shared clonotypes between healthy human individuals. Sequencing was performed with immunoSEQ multiplex PCR; in TCRdb, only in-frame clones are kept and a portion is missing. The sample has some 2 million clones; just under 95% are singletons. Naive CD8 cells were CD45RO-negative, positively selected for CCR7, excluding terminally differentiated effector memory CD45RA+ cells. The sample consisted of naive CD8+ T cells sorted from blood. The source of these receptors is a young man in good health.

This clone was recorded once. The chain is built from TRBV6-1 and TRBJ2-1; the match to TRBD2 covers 7 bases. The CDR3 length is 15 residues. V shed 7 bases and J 0 bases; nucleotides not matched to a gene: 6. Germline CDR1 is MNHNS and CDR2 is SASEGT. CDR3: CASTQAGYSYNEQFF. As DNA, the CDR3 is TGTGCCAGCACCCAAGCGGGGTACTCCTACAATGAGCAGTTCTTC.

The chain recombines TRBV9 with TRBJ1-1; no definite D call. Germline-derived CDR1 and CDR2 are SGDLS and YYNGEE. V was pared by 0 bases and J by 5 bases, with 8 bases between. This CDR3 is 13 amino acids long. This chain's CDR3 is CASSVDHSTEAFF. The CDR3 bases are TGTGCCAGCAGCGTAGATCATAGTACTGAAGCTTTCTTT.

The chain links TRBV7-8 to TRBJ2-3; no clear D gene. The V end was cut by 2 bases, the J end by 0 bases, with 12 bases between. CDR1 and CDR2 (germline): SGHVS, FQNEAQ. The CDR3 covers 16 residues. The CDR3 loop reads CASSLSEVTSTDTQYF. The DNA of the CDR3 is TGTGCCAGCAGCTTATCTGAGGTGACTAGCACAGATACGCAGTATTTT. The entire variable domain, with the rest obtained from reference TRBV7-8 and TRBJ2-3, is as follows: GAGVSQSPRYKVAKRGQDVALRCDPISGHVSLFWYQQALGQGPEFLTYFQNEAQLDKSGLPSDRFFAERPEGSVSTLKIQRTQQEDSAVYLCASSLSEVTSTDTQYFGPGTRLTVL.

As concerns this clone: The sample carries other DNA sequences with the same CDR3. V and J are TRBV4-3 and TRBJ2-1; tentative D call: TRBD1 (6 bases). Looked up from germline, CDR1 is LGHNA and CDR2 is YSLEER. The V end lost 2 bases, the J end lost 3 bases, and 11 bases lay between the germline ends. The CDR3 is made up of 15 amino acids. CDR3 sequence (DNA): TGCGCCAGCAGCCAACTGACAGGAGTCTACAATGAGCAGTTCTTC. The encoded protein is CASSQLTGVYNEQFF.

The CDR3 DNA follows: TGTGCCAGCAGCTTACAGGGTATCTACGAGCAGTACTTC. Amino acids: CASSLQGIYEQYF. The chain recombines TRBV7-9 with TRBJ2-5, with D tentatively TRBD1 (5 bases). The end of the DNA is better explained by TRBJ2-7, so the J call may be wrong. From germline, CDR1 is SEHNR and CDR2 FQNEAQ (reference sequence). This CDR3 has 13 amino acids.

This chain uses TRBV6-1 with TRBJ2-1; D might be TRBD1 (6 bases). In germline, CDR1 is MNHNS, CDR2 SASEGT. V lost 2 bases, J lost 4 bases, and 12 bases lay in between. CDR3 size: 15 residues. The CDR3 nucleotides are TGTGCCAGCAGTGAACCGGGACACACATACAATGAGCAGTTCTTC. Translated, it gives CASSEPGHTYNEQFF.

A note on this clone: In the same sample, other DNA sequences code for this CDR3. The CDR3 reads CASSQGGNYGYTF. The CDR3 bases are TGCGCCAGCAGCCAAGGGGGAAACTATGGCTACACCTTC. The chain links TRBV4-3 to TRBJ1-2; D gene unclear. CDR1 is LGHNA and CDR2 is YSLEER in the germline V gene. This CDR3 has 13 residues. V gave up 1 base and J gave up 2 bases, with 5 bases separating them.

J is TRBJ2-7 and V is TRBV5-4; D not resolved. V lost 3 bases and J lost 6, with 10 bases in between. The V gene's germline CDR1 is SGHNT and CDR2 YYREEE (reference sequence). The CDR3 spans 12 residues. The CDR3 coding sequence is TGTGCCAGCAGCTACTTAGGATCCGAGCAGTACTTC. The encoded protein is CASSYLGSEQYF.

J is TRBJ2-1 and V is TRBV6-5; a possible D gene is TRBD2 (6 bases). Per germline, CDR1 MNHEY and CDR2 SVGAGI. The V and J ends lost 6 bases and 9 bases respectively, with 12 bases between them. CDR3 length: 12 residues. The CDR3 sequence: CASSPEGLEQFF. For the CDR3, the DNA is TGTGCCAGCAGCCCCGAGGGACTTGAGCAGTTCTTC.

The chain links TRBV4-1 to TRBJ2-2; no definite D call. Looked up from germline, CDR1 is MGHRA and CDR2 is YSYEKL. Trimming removed 1 base from V and 8 bases from J, with 8 bases in between. CDR3 length: 13 amino acids. As DNA, the CDR3 is TGCGCCAGCAGCCAAGCGCTTGGAGGGGAGCTGTTTTTT. Its protein is CASSQALGGELFF.

As for this clone: No DNA is shown, since the ends of the CDR3 on it are uncertain; the CDR3 is the one TCRdb lists. The same CDR3 arises from other DNA sequences in this sample as well. V is TRBV27 and J is TRBJ1-5; the D call in the table, TRBD1, was not verified against the DNA. The CDR3 is made up of 14 amino acids, end residues included. CDR1 is MNHEY and CDR2 is SMNVEV in the germline V gene (reference sequence). The CDR3 region is CASSFGQGNQPQHF.

The chain couples TRBV15 to TRBJ2-7; D assignment may be TRBD1 or TRBD2 (5 bases each). The CDR3 loop spans 14 amino acids. The germline gives CDR1 LNHNV, CDR2 YYDKDF (reference sequence). Trimming took off 0 bases at V and 1 base at J, with 7 bases between the two ends. The CDR3 here is CATSRDEGSYEQYF. DNA for the CDR3: TGTGCCACCAGCAGAGATGAGGGGTCCTACGAGCAGTACTTC.

DNA for the CDR3: TGCGCCAGCAGCCAATCCTCTACGGGACTAGCTAACAATGAGCAGTTCTTC. This gives the protein CASSQSSTGLANNEQFF. The chain uses TRBV4-1 and TRBJ2-1; 9 bases agree with TRBD2. Germline CDR1 MGHRA, CDR2 YSYEKL. This CDR3 region has 17 residues. With V trimmed by 2 bases and J by 5 bases, 10 bases remained unmatched.

The V call is TRBV25-1, the J call TRBJ1-2, with D unclear. The CDR3 extends over 13 amino acids. The V gene's germline CDR1 is MGHDK and CDR2 SYGVNS. The V gene lost 2 bases and the J gene lost 2 bases, with 6 bases spanning the gap. The CDR3 reads CASSERENYGYTF. Written as DNA, the CDR3 is TGTGCCAGCAGTGAACGGGAGAACTATGGCTACACCTTC.

V and J are TRBV5-6 and TRBJ2-7; TRBD2 aligns across 12 bases. This CDR3 is built from 16 residues. Germline CDR1 and CDR2: SGHDT and YYEEEE. V lost 4 bases to trimming and J lost 0 bases; unmatched junction nucleotides: 5. The CDR3 bases are TGTGCCAGCAGCCAACTAGCGGGAGGTCTCTCCTACGAGCAGTACTTC. Translated: CASSQLAGGLSYEQYF. The whole variable domain, remainder taken from reference TRBV5-6 and TRBJ2-7, is DAGVTQSPTHLIKTRGQQVTLRCSPKSGHDTVSWYQQALGQGPQFIFQYYEEEERQRGNFPDRFSGHQFPNYSSELNVNALLLGDSALYLCASSQLAGGLSYEQYFGPGTRLTVT.